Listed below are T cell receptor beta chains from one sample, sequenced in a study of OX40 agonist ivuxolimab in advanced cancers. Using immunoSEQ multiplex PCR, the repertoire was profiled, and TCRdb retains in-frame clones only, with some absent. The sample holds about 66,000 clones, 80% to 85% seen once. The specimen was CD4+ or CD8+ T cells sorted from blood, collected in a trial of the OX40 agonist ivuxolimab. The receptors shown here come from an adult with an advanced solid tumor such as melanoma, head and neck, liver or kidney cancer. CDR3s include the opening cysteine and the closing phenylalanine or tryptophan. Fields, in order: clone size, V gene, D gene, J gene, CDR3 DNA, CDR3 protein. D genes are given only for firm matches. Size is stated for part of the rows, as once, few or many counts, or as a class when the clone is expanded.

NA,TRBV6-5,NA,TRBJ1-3,TGTGCCAGCAGTTACGGAGCTGGAAACACCATATATTTT,CASSYGAGNTIYF
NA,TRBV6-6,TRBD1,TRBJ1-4,TGTGCCAGCCTATTCACAGGGGGAGGGGAAAAACTGTTTTTT,CASLFTGGGEKLFF
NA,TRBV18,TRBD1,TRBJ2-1,TGTGCCAGCTCACCCCGACAGGGAAGCTCCTACAATGAGCAGTTCTTC,CASSPRQGSSYNEQFF
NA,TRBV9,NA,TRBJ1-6,TGTGCCAGCAGCGTAGGGCAGGGGCCTTCACCCCTCCACTTT,CASSVGQGPSPLHF
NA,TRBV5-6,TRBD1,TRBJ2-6,TGTGCCAGCAGCTTACCAGGGGGCTCTGGGGCCAACGTCCTGACTTTC,CASSLPGGSGANVLTF
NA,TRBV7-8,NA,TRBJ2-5,TGTGCCAGCAGCTTAGCAGTAGAGACCCAGTACTTC,CASSLAVETQYF
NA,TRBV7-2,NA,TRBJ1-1,TGTGCCAGCAGCTTAGTGGCAGGTCTCATGAACACTGAAGCTTTCTTT,CASSLVAGLMNTEAFF
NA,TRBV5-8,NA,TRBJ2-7,TGTGCCAGCAGCGTGGTCCCTAATTACGAGCAGTACTTC,CASSVVPNYEQYF
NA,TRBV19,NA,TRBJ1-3,TGTGCCAGTAGTGTTCGACAGGACTCTGGAAACACCATATATTTT,CASSVRQDSGNTIYF
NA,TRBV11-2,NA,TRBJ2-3,TGTGCCAGCAGCTTCCCAGATACGCAGTATTTT,CASSFPDTQYF
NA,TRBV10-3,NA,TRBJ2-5,TGTGCCATCAGTGCCCACCAAGAGACCCAGTACTTC,CAISAHQETQYF
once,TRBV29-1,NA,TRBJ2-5,TGCAGCGCATCGGCGGAGACCCAGTACTTC,CSASAETQYF
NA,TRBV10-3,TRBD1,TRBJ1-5,TGTGCCATCAGCGGAGGGGACAGAGGTTGGCCCCAGCATTTT,CAISGGDRGWPQHF
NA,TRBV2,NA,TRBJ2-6,TGTGCCAGCCAGGACAGCTCTGGGGCCAACGTCCTGACTTTC,CASQDSSGANVLTF
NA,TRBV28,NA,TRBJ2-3,TGTGCCAGCAGTTTTATCAGCCCCAATACGCAGTATTTT,CASSFISPNTQYF
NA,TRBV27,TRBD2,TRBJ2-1,TGTGCCAGCAGTTTACCAGGACTAGCGGGGGGGCCGGATGAGCAGTTCTTC,CASSLPGLAGGPDEQFF
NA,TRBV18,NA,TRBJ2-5,TGTGCCAGCTCACCAGGAGCAGGCGCCCTCCAAGAGACCCAGTACTTC,CASSPGAGALQETQYF
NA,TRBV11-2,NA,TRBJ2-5,TGTGCCAGCAGCCAGCCAGGGAAGGGTCGGGAGACCCAGTACTTC,CASSQPGKGRETQYF
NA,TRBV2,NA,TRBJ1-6,TGTGCCAGCAACCTCGTCAGGGGAGAGAATTCACCCCTCCACTTT,CASNLVRGENSPLHF
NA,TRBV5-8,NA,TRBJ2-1,TGTGCCAGCAGCTCATACAATGAGCAGTTCTTC,CASSSYNEQFF
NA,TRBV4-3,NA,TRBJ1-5,TGCGCCAGCAGCCAAGACGGTATTAGCAATCAGCCCCAGCATTTT,CASSQDGISNQPQHF
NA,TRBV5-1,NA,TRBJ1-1,TGCGCCAGCAGCTTACCAGGGGTAGGGACTGAAGCTTTCTTT,CASSLPGVGTEAFF
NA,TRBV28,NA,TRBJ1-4,TGTGCCAGTTCGGACAGTCAAAATGAAAAACTGTTTTTT,CASSDSQNEKLFF
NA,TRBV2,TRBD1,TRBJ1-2,TGTGCCAGCAGTAGAGGCGCTGGGGACAGTTTCTATGGCTACACCTTC,CASSRGAGDSFYGYTF
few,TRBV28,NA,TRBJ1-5,TGTGCCAGCAGAGAGGGGCGGACTCAGCCCCAGCATTTT,CASREGRTQPQHF
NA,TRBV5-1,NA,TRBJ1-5,TGCGCCAGCAGCCCCGGGGAGGGGATAGATCAGCCCCAGCATTTT,CASSPGEGIDQPQHF
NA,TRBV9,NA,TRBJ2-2,TGTGCCAGCAGCGTAACCGACAATAGGGCAGGGACTACCGGGGAGCTGTTTTTT,CASSVTDNRAGTTGELFF
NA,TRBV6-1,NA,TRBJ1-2,TGTGCCAGCAGTTCCGGGGGTTGGGGCTATGGCTACACCTTC,CASSSGGWGYGYTF
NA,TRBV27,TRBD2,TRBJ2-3,TGTGCCAGCAGTTTATCCACTAGCGGGAGGTCAGATACGCAGTATTTT,CASSLSTSGRSDTQYF
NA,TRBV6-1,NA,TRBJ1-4,TGTGCCAGCAGTGAATGGGGTAATGAAAAACTGTTTTTT,CASSEWGNEKLFF
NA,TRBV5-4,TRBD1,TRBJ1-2,TGTGCCAGCAGCTCCGCGGGACAGCACTATGGCTACACCTTC,CASSSAGQHYGYTF
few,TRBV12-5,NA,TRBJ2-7,TGTGCTAGTGGTTTGGTAACTCTTCGGGGGATTCCCTACGAGCAGTACTTC,CASGLVTLRGIPYEQYF
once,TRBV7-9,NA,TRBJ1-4,TGTGCCAGCAGTAACGACGCATTTAATGAAAAAAGACTGTTTTTT,CASSNDAFNEKRLFF
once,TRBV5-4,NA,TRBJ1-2,TGTGCCAGCAGCCTCAATCTGGACGGCCAGTATGGCTACACCTTC,CASSLNLDGQYGYTF
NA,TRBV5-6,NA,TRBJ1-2,TGTGCCAGCAGCTCCGAACCGGGACACCGAGAGGTATATGGCTACACCTTC,CASSSEPGHREVYGYTF
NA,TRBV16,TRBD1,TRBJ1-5,TGTGCCAGCAGCCAATCGGGACAGGGAGATCAGCCCCAGCATTTT,CASSQSGQGDQPQHF
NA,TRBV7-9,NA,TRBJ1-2,TGTGCCAGCAGCTTAGCGGACGCTAACTATGGCTACACCTTC,CASSLADANYGYTF
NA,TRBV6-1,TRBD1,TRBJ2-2,TGTGCCAGCAGTGACCGGGACAGGTACACCGGGGAGCTGTTTTTT,CASSDRDRYTGELFF
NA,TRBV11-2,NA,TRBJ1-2,TGTGCCAGCAGCTTAGGGGAGGGCCTCATGAATGGCTACACCTTC,CASSLGEGLMNGYTF
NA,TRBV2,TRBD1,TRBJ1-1,TGTGCCAGCAGTAACCGGGACAGGGGGACCACTGAAGCTTTCTTT,CASSNRDRGTTEAFF
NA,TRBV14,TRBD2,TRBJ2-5,TGTGCCAGCAGCCACCGACTAGCGGAAGAGACCCAGTACTTC,CASSHRLAEETQYF
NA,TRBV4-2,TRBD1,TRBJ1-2,TGTGCCAGCAGCCAAGATTTGGGGGACAGGAACTATGGCTACACCTTC,CASSQDLGDRNYGYTF
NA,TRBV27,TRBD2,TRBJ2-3,TGTGCCAGCAGTTTATTCCCGGGACTAGCGGGGGATACGCAGTATTTT,CASSLFPGLAGDTQYF
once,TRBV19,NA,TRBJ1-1,TGTGCCAGTAGTATAGCCAGCGCAGTAATCACTGAAGCTTTCTTT,CASSIASAVITEAFF
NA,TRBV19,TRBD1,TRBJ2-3,TGTGCCAGTAGTACCCTACCGACAGGGAGCACAGATACGCAGTATTTT,CASSTLPTGSTDTQYF
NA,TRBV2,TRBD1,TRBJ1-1,TGTGCCAGCAGTGATCAGGGACAGGGGTTAACTGAAGCTTTCTTT,CASSDQGQGLTEAFF
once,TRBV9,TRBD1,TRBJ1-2,TGTGCCAGCAGCCAAGAAGGTCCAGGGGGAACTCTTGGTGGCTACACCTTC,CASSQEGPGGTLGGYTF
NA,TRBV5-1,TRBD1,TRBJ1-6,TGCGCCAGCAGCTTGGGGGCGACAGGGGGTATCAGAGCTTCACCCCTCCACTTT,CASSLGATGGIRASPLHF
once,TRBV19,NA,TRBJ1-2,TGTGCCAGTACGTCCGAGGGTAACTATGGCTACACCTTC,CASTSEGNYGYTF
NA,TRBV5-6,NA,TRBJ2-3,TGTGCCAGCAGCCTGTACAGGTTTGAGAGGGCCACAGATACGCAGTATTTT,CASSLYRFERATDTQYF
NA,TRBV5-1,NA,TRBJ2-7,TGCGCCAGCAACATGGGCAGGGCTCATACCGAGCAGTACTTC,CASNMGRAHTEQYF
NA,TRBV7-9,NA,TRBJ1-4,TGTGCCAGCAGCTTAGAGCGGGCAACTAATGAAAAACTGTTTTTT,CASSLERATNEKLFF
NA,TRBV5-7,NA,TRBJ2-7,TGTGCCAGCAGCCCGCCAGGGGAGCCCTACGAGCAGTACTTC,CASSPPGEPYEQYF